The rows below give T cell receptor beta chains drawn from one sample of a study of blood T cell repertoires in COVID-19. Clones were sequenced by immunoSEQ multiplex PCR, and TCRdb holds only the in-frame ones, with some missing. Of roughly 71,000 clones listed, roughly 85% were seen once; the top ten hold just under 2%. What was sequenced was peripheral blood. These receptors all come from a man between 25 and 39 years old with acute or convalescent COVID-19. CDR3s include the opening cysteine and the closing phenylalanine or tryptophan. D genes are given only for firm matches. For some rows the clone size is stated as once, few or many, or as a class when expanded; others skip it.

j_call: TRBJ1-1
d_call: .
v_call: TRBV7-9
clone_size: .
cdr3_nt: TGTGCCAGCAGCGGATGGAGTGACACTGAAGCTTTCTTT
cdr3_aa: CASSGWSDTEAFF

j_call: TRBJ2-3
d_call: .
v_call: TRBV9
clone_size: .
cdr3_nt: TGTGCCAGCAGCGCCCACAGGTTCAGAAATACGCAGTATTTT
cdr3_aa: CASSAHRFRNTQYF

j_call: TRBJ2-1
d_call: TRBD2
v_call: TRBV6-2/TRBV6-3
clone_size: .
cdr3_nt: TGTGCCAGCAGTGTTCAGGGAGGGGAGCAGTTCTTC
cdr3_aa: CASSVQGGEQFF

j_call: TRBJ1-2
d_call: .
v_call: TRBV5-1
clone_size: .
cdr3_nt: TGCGCCAGCAGGTTGGCAGGGCCCAACTATGGCTACACCTTC
cdr3_aa: CASRLAGPNYGYTF

j_call: TRBJ2-1
d_call: TRBD1
v_call: TRBV30
clone_size: .
cdr3_nt: TGTGCCTGGAGTCGGGGACAGTACAATGAGCAGTTCTTC
cdr3_aa: CAWSRGQYNEQFF

j_call: TRBJ2-1
d_call: .
v_call: TRBV29-1
clone_size: .
cdr3_nt: TGCAGCGTGGGCCCCAATTTAGGGAGTTACAATGAGCAGTTCTTC
cdr3_aa: CSVGPNLGSYNEQFF

j_call: TRBJ1-2
d_call: TRBD1
v_call: TRBV9
clone_size: .
cdr3_nt: TGTGCCAGCAGCGTGTCGGGACAGTCGTACTATGGCTACACCTTC
cdr3_aa: CASSVSGQSYYGYTF

j_call: TRBJ1-1
d_call: TRBD1
v_call: TRBV12-3/TRBV12-4
clone_size: .
cdr3_nt: TGTGCCAGCAGTGGGACAGGGGGCACTGAAGCTTTCTTT
cdr3_aa: CASSGTGGTEAFF

j_call: TRBJ1-2
d_call: .
v_call: TRBV2
clone_size: .
cdr3_nt: TGTGCCAGCAGCGTTATTCCCAGGGATGGCTACACCTTC
cdr3_aa: CASSVIPRDGYTF

j_call: TRBJ1-2
d_call: TRBD1
v_call: TRBV9
clone_size: .
cdr3_nt: TGTGCCAGCAGCGTGGGGACAGGGAGCTATGGCTACACCTTC
cdr3_aa: CASSVGTGSYGYTF

j_call: TRBJ1-6
d_call: .
v_call: TRBV7-2
clone_size: once
cdr3_nt: TGTGCCAGCAGCCCCAATGGGGCGCGCAATTCACCCCTCCACTTT
cdr3_aa: CASSPNGARNSPLHF

j_call: TRBJ1-3
d_call: .
v_call: TRBV6-5
clone_size: .
cdr3_nt: TGTGCCAGCAGTCCAGGGGAAATTGGAAACACCATATATTTT
cdr3_aa: CASSPGEIGNTIYF

j_call: TRBJ1-1
d_call: .
v_call: TRBV18
clone_size: .
cdr3_nt: TGTGCCAGCTCACGATTGACAGGATTGAACACTGAAGCTTTCTTT
cdr3_aa: CASSRLTGLNTEAFF

j_call: TRBJ2-7
d_call: TRBD1
v_call: TRBV7-8
clone_size: .
cdr3_nt: TGTGCCAGCAGCTCCCAAACCACCGGGACAGGCGGTATTCAGTACTTC
cdr3_aa: CASSSQTTGTGGIQYF

j_call: TRBJ1-6
d_call: .
v_call: TRBV9
clone_size: .
cdr3_nt: TGTGCCAGTGACGGGGGGCGAAATTCACCCCTCCACTTT
cdr3_aa: CASDGGRNSPLHF

j_call: TRBJ1-2
d_call: .
v_call: TRBV20-1
clone_size: .
cdr3_nt: TGCAGTGCTAGTCGGGAGGGGCAGGGGTATGGCTACACCTTC
cdr3_aa: CSASREGQGYGYTF

j_call: TRBJ1-5
d_call: TRBD1
v_call: TRBV27
clone_size: .
cdr3_nt: TGTGCCAGCAGCGACAGGGGGGGCAATCAGCCCCAGCATTTT
cdr3_aa: CASSDRGGNQPQHF

j_call: TRBJ2-1
d_call: TRBD1
v_call: TRBV12-3/TRBV12-4
clone_size: .
cdr3_nt: TGTGCCAGCAGTTCCGGACAGGATGAGCAGTTCTTC
cdr3_aa: CASSSGQDEQFF

j_call: TRBJ1-4
d_call: TRBD1
v_call: TRBV30
clone_size: .
cdr3_nt: TGTGCCTGGAGTGCCCGATCGGGACAGGCCGGCGGGAATAATGAAAAACTGTTTTTT
cdr3_aa: CAWSARSGQAGGNNEKLFF

j_call: TRBJ2-1
d_call: TRBD2
v_call: TRBV5-1
clone_size: .
cdr3_nt: TGCGCCAGCAGCTCGTTAGCGGGAGGCCCACTGAATGAGCAGTTCTTC
cdr3_aa: CASSSLAGGPLNEQFF

j_call: TRBJ1-1
d_call: .
v_call: TRBV29-1
clone_size: .
cdr3_nt: TGCAGCGTTGGTCCCAGATTAACCTTGAACACTGAAGCTTTCTTT
cdr3_aa: CSVGPRLTLNTEAFF

j_call: TRBJ2-1
d_call: .
v_call: TRBV18
clone_size: .
cdr3_nt: TGTGCCAGCTCACCACGGGGGGATGAGCAGTTCTTC
cdr3_aa: CASSPRGDEQFF

j_call: TRBJ1-5
d_call: .
v_call: TRBV28
clone_size: .
cdr3_nt: TGTGCCAGCACCTCCATGACGGGGGGGAAACCTTATCAGCCCCAGCATTTT
cdr3_aa: CASTSMTGGKPYQPQHF

j_call: TRBJ2-1
d_call: .
v_call: TRBV7-2
clone_size: .
cdr3_nt: TGTGCCAGCAGCTTATACCTTGGGGGCATATACAATGAGCAGTTCTTC
cdr3_aa: CASSLYLGGIYNEQFF

j_call: TRBJ1-4
d_call: .
v_call: TRBV25-1
clone_size: .
cdr3_nt: TGTGCCAGCAGTACTTGGGGGGGTGAAAAACTGTTTTTT
cdr3_aa: CASSTWGGEKLFF

j_call: TRBJ2-2
d_call: TRBD2
v_call: TRBV19
clone_size: .
cdr3_nt: TGTGCCAGTAGCCCGACGGGACTAGCGGGAACGACCACCGGGGAGCTGTTTTTT
cdr3_aa: CASSPTGLAGTTTGELFF

j_call: TRBJ1-1
d_call: .
v_call: TRBV7-9
clone_size: .
cdr3_nt: TGTGCCAGCAGCTTAGAGGTACGAGGCACTGAAGCTTTCTTT
cdr3_aa: CASSLEVRGTEAFF

j_call: TRBJ1-6
d_call: .
v_call: TRBV5-4
clone_size: .
cdr3_nt: TGTGCCAGCAGCTCACGGGATGTTAATTCACCCCTCCACTTT
cdr3_aa: CASSSRDVNSPLHF

j_call: TRBJ1-1
d_call: .
v_call: TRBV19
clone_size: .
cdr3_nt: TGTGCCAGTAGTATCTATGGGAGAACTGAAGCTTTCTTT
cdr3_aa: CASSIYGRTEAFF

j_call: TRBJ2-5
d_call: .
v_call: TRBV3-1/TRBV3-2
clone_size: .
cdr3_nt: TGTGCCAGCAGCCCTCTTACGAGGGTCGGGCAAGAGACCCAGTACTTC
cdr3_aa: CASSPLTRVGQETQYF

j_call: TRBJ2-2
d_call: .
v_call: TRBV4-3
clone_size: .
cdr3_nt: TGCGCCAGCAGCCTCACAAGCGGGCAGGGTCTGGGAGGGGAGCTGTTTTTT
cdr3_aa: CASSLTSGQGLGGELFF

j_call: TRBJ1-2
d_call: TRBD1
v_call: TRBV7-2
clone_size: .
cdr3_nt: TGTGCCAGCAGTCGGGACAGGGGTAGCTATGGCTACACCTTC
cdr3_aa: CASSRDRGSYGYTF

j_call: TRBJ2-5
d_call: TRBD1
v_call: TRBV18
clone_size: .
cdr3_nt: TGTGCCAGCTCACAGAACAGGGGGCAGGAGACCCAGTACTTC
cdr3_aa: CASSQNRGQETQYF

j_call: TRBJ2-1
d_call: .
v_call: TRBV7-2
clone_size: .
cdr3_nt: TGTGCCAGCAGCTTGACTAAAGGCAATGAGCAGTTCTTC
cdr3_aa: CASSLTKGNEQFF

j_call: TRBJ2-5
d_call: .
v_call: TRBV11-3
clone_size: .
cdr3_nt: TGTGCCAGCAGCTTAACCGGGGAAGAGACCCAGTACTTC
cdr3_aa: CASSLTGEETQYF

j_call: TRBJ1-1
d_call: TRBD1
v_call: TRBV11-2
clone_size: .
cdr3_nt: TGTGCCAGCATCCTGCAGGGGGGGAACACTGAAGCTTTCTTT
cdr3_aa: CASILQGGNTEAFF

j_call: TRBJ2-7
d_call: TRBD1
v_call: TRBV27
clone_size: few
cdr3_nt: TGTGCCAGTTCCGGGACAGGGGACTTTTACGAGCAGTACTTC
cdr3_aa: CASSGTGDFYEQYF

j_call: TRBJ2-3
d_call: TRBD1
v_call: TRBV25-1
clone_size: .
cdr3_nt: TGTGCCAGCAGTACCTCCGGGACAGGGGATACGCAGTATTTT
cdr3_aa: CASSTSGTGDTQYF

j_call: TRBJ2-7
d_call: .
v_call: TRBV7-2
clone_size: .
cdr3_nt: TGTGCCAGCAGCTCAAAGACAGGCTCCTACGAGCAGTACTTC
cdr3_aa: CASSSKTGSYEQYF

j_call: TRBJ2-1
d_call: TRBD2
v_call: TRBV30
clone_size: .
cdr3_nt: TGTGCCTGGATCGCCGGGTTAGCGGGTATCTACAATGAGCAGTTCTTC
cdr3_aa: CAWIAGLAGIYNEQFF

j_call: TRBJ1-1
d_call: .
v_call: TRBV10-1
clone_size: .
cdr3_nt: TGCGCCAGCAGCCGGGACGGGGGGACGACTGAAGCTTTCTTT
cdr3_aa: CASSRDGGTTEAFF

j_call: TRBJ1-1
d_call: .
v_call: TRBV18
clone_size: .
cdr3_nt: TGTGCCAGCTCACCACGTGGACACGAGCGTATAAACACTGAAGCTTTCTTT
cdr3_aa: CASSPRGHERINTEAFF

j_call: TRBJ2-7
d_call: .
v_call: TRBV10-3
clone_size: .
cdr3_nt: TGTGCCATCAGGGCCTCAGGAACTTACTACGAGCAGTACTTC
cdr3_aa: CAIRASGTYYEQYF

j_call: TRBJ1-1
d_call: .
v_call: TRBV6-5
clone_size: .
cdr3_nt: TGTGCCAGCAGTTCCCCGGGTAGGAGGACTGAAGCTTTCTTT
cdr3_aa: CASSSPGRRTEAFF

j_call: TRBJ2-1
d_call: .
v_call: TRBV10-3
clone_size: .
cdr3_nt: TGTGCCATCAGTGACCCATTAGCGGCAATCTACAATGAGCAGTTCTTC
cdr3_aa: CAISDPLAAIYNEQFF

j_call: TRBJ2-1
d_call: TRBD1
v_call: TRBV11-2
clone_size: .
cdr3_nt: TGTGCCAGCAGCTTAGATTCAAACAGGGGGCGCCTTTTAAACAATGAGCAGTTCTTC
cdr3_aa: CASSLDSNRGRLLNNEQFF

j_call: TRBJ2-6
d_call: .
v_call: TRBV18
clone_size: .
cdr3_nt: TGTGCCAGCTCACCTTCGACAGGAAAGACTGGGGCCAACGTCCTGACTTTC
cdr3_aa: CASSPSTGKTGANVLTF

j_call: TRBJ1-3
d_call: .
v_call: TRBV18
clone_size: .
cdr3_nt: TGTGCCAGCTCCCTCGGGATCGCCGGTGGTGGAAACACCATATATTTT
cdr3_aa: CASSLGIAGGGNTIYF

j_call: TRBJ1-5
d_call: .
v_call: TRBV7-9
clone_size: .
cdr3_nt: TGTGCCAGCAGTGTCGGGGCAGGGGGCAATCAGCCCCAGCATTTT
cdr3_aa: CASSVGAGGNQPQHF

j_call: TRBJ1-3
d_call: .
v_call: TRBV28
clone_size: few
cdr3_nt: TGTGCCAGCAGTTCCCTATCTGGAAACACCATATATTTT
cdr3_aa: CASSSLSGNTIYF

j_call: TRBJ2-3
d_call: TRBD2
v_call: TRBV27
clone_size: .
cdr3_nt: TGTGCCAGCAGTTCTAGGGACGGGGGGTTAACAGATACGCAGTATTTT
cdr3_aa: CASSSRDGGLTDTQYF

j_call: TRBJ1-2
d_call: .
v_call: TRBV2
clone_size: .
cdr3_nt: TGTGCCAGCAGTGACTCCCTACGGGAAGGCTACACCTTC
cdr3_aa: CASSDSLREGYTF

j_call: TRBJ2-3
d_call: TRBD2
v_call: TRBV6-1
clone_size: .
cdr3_nt: TGTGCCAGCAGTGAAGTGGGGGGGGGCACAGATACGCAGTATTTT
cdr3_aa: CASSEVGGGTDTQYF